This T cell receptor beta chain was sequenced for a study of T cell responses to AZD1222 COVID-19 vaccine. Study-wide results and limits: Within unmutated variant regions lay the reported targets of nearly half of spike-specific TCRs. Repertoire collection took place solely once the T cell response had peaked.

In regard to this clone: The antigen remains undetermined.

Sequenced by immunoSEQ multiplex PCR; TCRdb stores in-frame clones only, minus some. Of about 150,000 clones in the sample, around 87% were seen once. Per the germline V gene, CDR1 is SGHRS and CDR2 is YFSETQ. The length of the CDR3 is 13 residues. With 6 bases removed from V and 0 bases from J, the gap between germline ends came to 8 bases. The chain carries TRBV5-1 and TRBJ2-3, with D unresolved. Specimen: peripheral blood, collected on day 0 of AZD1222 vaccination. The clonotype originates from an adult in good health. The DNA of the CDR3 is TGCGCCAGCAAGGTCTCTAGCACAGATACGCAGTATTTT. It yields the protein CASKVSSTDTQYF. Together with reference TRBV5-1 and TRBJ2-3, the CDR3 gives the full variable domain: KAGVTQTPRYLIKTRGQQVTLSCSPISGHRSVSWYQQTPGQGLQFLFEYFSETQRNKGNFPGRFSGRQFSNSRSEMNVSTLELGDSALYLCASKVSSTDTQYFGPGTRLTVL.